The next 30 T cell receptor beta chains were all read from a single sample in a study of T-cell reconstitution after alpha-beta-depleted transplantation in children. Unique molecular identifiers were incorporated during preparation of the TCRbeta library. From the PCR reads, TCRdb called clonotypes with MiXCR, one entry per CDR3 protein. The table lists 300,000 to 400,000 distinct CDR3 sequences, around 25% of them singletons. Sequenced material: PBMCs, mostly from graft donor cells, taken 180 days after TCRalphabeta/CD19-depleted stem cell transplant. These receptors all come from a male patient aged 10 to 17 who had a stem cell transplant for acute lymphoblastic leukemia, so the T cells may come from the graft donor.

This chain uses TRBV6-1 with TRBJ1-2; a possible D gene is TRBD1 (6 bases). The CDR3 has 14 residues. V was cut by 4 bases and J by 4 bases, with 13 bases left in between. CDR1 and CDR2 (germline): MNHNS, SASEGT. The CDR3 DNA reads as TGTGCCAGCAGTGGAACAGGGACGGGCTATGGCTACACCTTC. It is translated as CASSGTGTGYGYTF.

The J gene is TRBJ2-5, the V gene TRBV12-3 or TRBV12-4; 9 bases are shared with TRBD1. V shed 6 bases and J 5 bases; nucleotides not matched to a gene: 7. CDR3 length equals 14 residues. CDR3 loop: CASSLQGAYETQYF. CDR3 DNA: TGTGCCAGCAGCCTACAGGGGGCATATGAGACCCAGTACTTC.

This clonotype was picked up a small number of times. The chain recombines TRBV7-8 with TRBJ2-3; weak D call: TRBD2 (5 bases). The germline gives CDR1 SGHVS, CDR2 FQNEAQ. Trimming removed 7 bases at V and 5 bases at J, with 28 bases between. This CDR3 has 18 amino acids. The CDR3 sequence: CASTLALRTGKVGDTQYF. CDR3 sequence (DNA): TGTGCCAGCACCTTGGCCCTGAGGACGGGAAAGGTGGGAGATACGCAGTATTTT.

This clonotype was seen ten or more times. The chain links TRBV3-1 to TRBJ1-1; D gene uncertain. Germline CDR1 is LGHDT and CDR2 is YNNKEL (reference sequence). V was trimmed by 6 bases and J by 1 base, leaving 15 bases between them. CDR3 length: 15 residues. CDR3: CASSLGGGPNTEAFF. The CDR3, as DNA: TGTGCCAGCAGTTTAGGAGGAGGGCCGAACACTGAAGCTTTCTTT.

The genes are TRBV12-3 or TRBV12-4 and TRBJ2-3; D is uncertain. V was shortened by 3 bases and J by 1 base, with 14 bases between the two germline ends. CDR3 length: 16 residues. This CDR3 reads CASSFGSARGTDTQYF. CDR3 bases: TGTGCCAGCAGTTTCGGGTCGGCTCGTGGCACAGATACGCAGTATTTT.

The chain joins TRBV6-1 to TRBJ2-7, with a tentative D call TRBD1 (5 bases). In germline, CDR1 is MNHNS, CDR2 SASEGT. The CDR3 has 13 residues. Trimming removed 8 bases at V and 3 bases at J, with 14 bases between. CDR3 coding DNA: TGTGCCAGCCGCTGGGCAGGGAACTACGAGCAGTACTTC. Encoded protein: CASRWAGNYEQYF.

The chain has TRBV5-1 and TRBJ2-5; 13 nucleotides agree with TRBD2. This CDR3 is built from 17 residues. J gave up 6 bases and V 0 bases, and 8 bases lay outside the gene matches. CDR1 SGHRS and CDR2 YFSETQ come from the germline V gene. The CDR3 is CASSLGLAGGVVKTQYF. Here the CDR3 DNA reads TGCGCCAGCAGCTTGGGACTAGCGGGAGGAGTGGTGAAGACCCAGTACTTC.

This clonotype was seen once. This chain links TRBV12-5 with TRBJ1-1; no clear D. CDR3 size: 17 residues. The ends were cut back, 0 bases at V and 4 bases at J, with 18 bases in the middle. The germline CDR1 and CDR2 sequences are LGHNT and FRNRAP. The CDR3 DNA sequence: TGTGCTAGTGGTTTGGTACCCTTTAGCCGGGGTTTCACTGAAGCTTTCTTT. Translated: CASGLVPFSRGFTEAFF.

This clonotype was counted only a few times. The chain uses TRBV20-1 and TRBJ2-6; D unresolved. The CDR3 length is 15 residues. In germline, CDR1 is DFQATT, CDR2 SNEGSKA (reference sequence). With 0 bases removed from V and 0 bases from J, the gap between germline ends came to 6 bases. The CDR3 nucleotides are TGCAGTGCTAGAGAATACCGCTCTGGGGCCAACGTCCTGACTTTC. Translated, it gives CSAREYRSGANVLTF.

This rearrangement joins TRBV14 to TRBJ2-1; D may be TRBD2 (5 bases). The ends were cut back, 1 base at V and 8 bases at J, with 15 bases in the middle. Germline lookup yields CDR1 SGHDN and CDR2 FVKESK. The CDR3 extends over 15 amino acids. The CDR3 spells CASSQGIGLLDEQFF. CDR3 in DNA: TGTGCCAGCAGCCAAGGTATTGGACTTTTGGATGAGCAGTTCTTC.

V gene TRBV5-8 combines with J gene TRBJ1-4; D is ambiguous. Trimming pared 3 bases from V and 8 bases from J, leaving 8 bases between. Looked up from germline, CDR1 is SGHTS and CDR2 is YDEGEE. The CDR3 sequence is 12 residues long. The CDR3 DNA sequence: TGTGCCAGCAGCTCGAGGAGGGAAAAACTGTTTTTT. Its translation is CASSSRREKLFF.

The rearrangement uses TRBV20-1 and TRBJ1-3, with D possibly TRBD1 on 5 matching bases. The germline gives CDR1 DFQATT, CDR2 SNEGSKA (reference sequence). The V end was cut by 0 bases, the J end by 8 bases, with 20 bases between. This CDR3 has 16 amino acids. CDR3 sequence: CSARDLYTNVGDTIYF. The CDR3 bases are TGCAGTGCTAGAGACCTCTACACCAACGTAGGGGACACCATATATTTT.

This clonotype was counted a single time. The chain combines TRBV29-1 with TRBJ2-7; TRBD1 agrees at 9 bases. The length of the CDR3 is 13 residues. Germline lookup yields CDR1 SQVTM and CDR2 ANQGSEA. J lost 2 bases, V lost 6 bases, and 5 bases had no gene match. DNA of the CDR3: TGCAGCGTGTTGACAGGGGGGCCCTACGAGCAGTACTTC. This translates into CSVLTGGPYEQYF.

This clonotype showed up just a few times. The rearrangement joins TRBV5-1 to TRBJ2-7; tentatively, D is TRBD1 (6 bases). V was cut by 5 bases and J by 2 bases, with 17 bases left in between. CDR1 and CDR2 from the germline V gene are SGHRS and YFSETQ. CDR3 length: 15 residues. The CDR3 region has the DNA TGCGCCAGCAGTTCGCAATACAGGGAAACCTACGAGCAGTACTTC. Residues: CASSSQYRETYEQYF.

J is TRBJ2-4 and V is TRBV7-2; D remains unclear. The germline V and J ends were trimmed by 6 bases and 4 bases, with 13 bases remaining between them. The CDR3 totals 14 residues. The V gene's germline CDR1 is SGHTA and CDR2 FQGNSA. Here the CDR3 reads CASRRMGWKNIQYF. The CDR3 DNA sequence: TGTGCCAGCAGACGGATGGGGTGGAAAAACATTCAGTACTTC.

This clonotype was detected ten times or more. At one end the junction does not follow the germline gene, possibly because of a read error. The chain joins TRBV11-2 to TRBJ2-3, with no clear D. The CDR3 consists of 12 residues. CDR1 SGHAT and CDR2 FQNNGV come from the germline V gene. The CDR3 DNA is TGCGCCAGCAGCAGCATCACAGATACGCAGTATTTT. This codes for CASSSITDTQYF.

The V gene is TRBV5-6, the J gene TRBJ2-7, with a tentative D call TRBD1 (7 bases). The germline CDR1 and CDR2 sequences are SGHDT and YYEEEE. Deletions cut 0 bases from V and 3 bases from J, with 22 bases between. This CDR3 is 18 amino acids long. This CDR3 reads CASSLVNSGGGGGYEQYF. In DNA, the CDR3 is TGTGCCAGCAGCTTGGTCAACTCAGGGGGAGGAGGCGGCTACGAGCAGTACTTC.

Notes on this clonotype: The junction and the germline gene differ at one end; a read error may be behind it. This chain uses TRBV20-1 with TRBJ2-1, with 8 positions matching TRBD2. From germline, CDR1 is DFQATT and CDR2 SNEGSKA (reference sequence). This CDR3 comprises 17 residues. CDR3 residues: CCASPLTSASSYNEQFF. The CDR3 region has the DNA TGCTGTGCTAGCCCACTGACTAGCGCGAGCTCCTACAATGAGCAGTTCTTC.

This clonotype was counted many times. V is TRBV20-1 and J is TRBJ2-7, with 7 positions matching TRBD1. The CDR3 is 15 amino acids. Trimming at V came to 0 bases and at J to 0 bases, leaving 5 bases not matched to a gene. Germline V gives CDR1 DFQATT, CDR2 SNEGSKA (reference sequence). The CDR3 nucleotides read TGCAGTGCTAGAGACCGGGACAGCTACTCCTACGAGCAGTACTTC. This encodes CSARDRDSYSYEQYF.

The V call is TRBV5-1, the J call TRBJ2-5, with D tentatively TRBD2 (5 bases). Trimming left V 4 bases short and J 2 bases short, with 9 bases between. This CDR3 is built from 13 residues. Germline CDR1 reads SGHRS; CDR2 reads YFSETQ. The CDR3 sequence is CASSRGSQETQYF. The CDR3 bases are TGCGCCAGCAGCCGGGGAAGTCAAGAGACCCAGTACTTC.

This clonotype has only a few counts. The rearrangement joins TRBV4-2 to TRBJ1-5, with D uncertain. The CDR3 runs to 15 residues. V was shortened by 2 bases and J by 6 bases, with 14 bases between the two germline ends. Per the germline V gene, CDR1 is LGHNA and CDR2 is YNFKEQ. The CDR3 DNA sequence: TGTGCCAGCAGCCAACATACAGCCTCTGTTCAGCCCCAGCATTTT. Its translation is CASSQHTASVQPQHF.

The sample holds many counts of this clonotype. The CDR3, as DNA: TGTGCCACCAGCGTAGCGCTGGTCTACAATGAGCAGTTCTTC. Its protein is CATSVALVYNEQFF. The rearrangement joins TRBV15 to TRBJ2-1, with D possibly being TRBD2 (5 bases). Germline-derived CDR1 and CDR2 are LNHNV and YYDKDF (reference sequence). The CDR3 spans 14 residues. V was clipped by 5 bases and J by 3 bases, with 11 bases between them.

In its sample, this clonotype was seen a few times. This rearrangement joins TRBV6-5 to TRBJ2-5; tentatively, D is TRBD2 (5 bases). Germline V gene lookup returns CDR1 MNHEY and CDR2 SVGAGI. V was cut by 7 bases and J by 5 bases, with 26 bases left in between. The CDR3 extends over 17 amino acids. The DNA for the CDR3 is TGTGCCAGCACCTACTCGGCCAGCCGGGGAAGTTTGGAGACCCAGTACTTC. It specifies CASTYSASRGSLETQYF.

J is TRBJ2-5 and V is TRBV20-1; 7 nucleotides agree with TRBD1. V gave up 4 bases and J gave up 2 bases; unmatched junction bases: 4. Germline CDR1 and CDR2: DFQATT and SNEGSKA (reference sequence). This CDR3 is built from 13 residues. CDR3: CSATDRAQETQYF. CDR3 bases: TGCAGTGCTACCGACAGGGCGCAAGAGACCCAGTACTTC.

Concerning this clonotype: One end of the junction is discordant with germline, which a read error may explain. The V and J genes are TRBV6-5 and TRBJ1-2; possible D gene TRBD1, 5 bases. The CDR3 is 13 amino acids. Germline V lookup: CDR1 MNHEY, CDR2 SVGAGI. The CDR3 DNA reads TGTGCCAGCAGTTATGGGGGTGGCTATGGCGACACCTTC. Protein: CASSYGGGYGDTF.

The gene calls are TRBV6-4 and TRBJ2-2; D might be TRBD2 (5 bases). From germline, CDR1 is MRHNA and CDR2 SNTAGT. The V end was cut by 0 bases, the J end by 6 bases, with 8 bases between. This CDR3 is built from 14 residues. Here the CDR3 DNA reads TGTGCCAGCAGTGACTCAGGGAGCTCCGGGGAGCTGTTTTTT. Its protein is CASSDSGSSGELFF.

The V call is TRBV11-2, the J call TRBJ2-2; a weak D match, TRBD1 (6 bases). Germline V lookup: CDR1 SGHAT, CDR2 FQNNGV. The CDR3 is 18 amino acids. V lost 5 bases and J lost 1, with 20 bases in between. The CDR3: CASSAQFGTPRNTGELFF. In DNA form, the CDR3 reads TGTGCCAGCAGCGCTCAATTTGGGACACCACGGAACACCGGGGAGCTGTTTTTT.

The V and J genes are TRBV12-3 or TRBV12-4 and TRBJ2-3, with unresolved D. Trimming took off 5 bases at V and 8 bases at J, with 5 bases between the two ends. CDR3 length: 10 amino acids. Here the CDR3 reads CASSVRTQYF. The CDR3 DNA follows: TGTGCCAGCAGTGTCCGTACGCAGTATTTT.

The chain joins TRBV6-1 to TRBJ2-3; D uncertain. The ends were cut back, 4 bases at V and 4 bases at J, with 21 bases in the middle. Germline values: CDR1 MNHNS, CDR2 SASEGT. The CDR3 has 17 amino acids. The CDR3 reads CASSGGTERYDPDTQYF. DNA for the CDR3: TGTGCCAGCAGTGGGGGAACCGAAAGGTATGACCCAGATACGCAGTATTTT.

This clonotype was recorded many times. Germline is not matched at one junction end, which may reflect a read error. The rearrangement uses TRBV5-1 and TRBJ2-7, with 8 bases aligning to TRBD1. The CDR3 has 14 residues. Per the germline V gene, CDR1 is SGHRS and CDR2 is YFSETQ. The CDR3 sequence: CASSLGQVSYEQYF. The CDR3 DNA reads TGTGCCAGCAGTTTGGGACAGGTCTCCTACGAGCAGTACTTC.